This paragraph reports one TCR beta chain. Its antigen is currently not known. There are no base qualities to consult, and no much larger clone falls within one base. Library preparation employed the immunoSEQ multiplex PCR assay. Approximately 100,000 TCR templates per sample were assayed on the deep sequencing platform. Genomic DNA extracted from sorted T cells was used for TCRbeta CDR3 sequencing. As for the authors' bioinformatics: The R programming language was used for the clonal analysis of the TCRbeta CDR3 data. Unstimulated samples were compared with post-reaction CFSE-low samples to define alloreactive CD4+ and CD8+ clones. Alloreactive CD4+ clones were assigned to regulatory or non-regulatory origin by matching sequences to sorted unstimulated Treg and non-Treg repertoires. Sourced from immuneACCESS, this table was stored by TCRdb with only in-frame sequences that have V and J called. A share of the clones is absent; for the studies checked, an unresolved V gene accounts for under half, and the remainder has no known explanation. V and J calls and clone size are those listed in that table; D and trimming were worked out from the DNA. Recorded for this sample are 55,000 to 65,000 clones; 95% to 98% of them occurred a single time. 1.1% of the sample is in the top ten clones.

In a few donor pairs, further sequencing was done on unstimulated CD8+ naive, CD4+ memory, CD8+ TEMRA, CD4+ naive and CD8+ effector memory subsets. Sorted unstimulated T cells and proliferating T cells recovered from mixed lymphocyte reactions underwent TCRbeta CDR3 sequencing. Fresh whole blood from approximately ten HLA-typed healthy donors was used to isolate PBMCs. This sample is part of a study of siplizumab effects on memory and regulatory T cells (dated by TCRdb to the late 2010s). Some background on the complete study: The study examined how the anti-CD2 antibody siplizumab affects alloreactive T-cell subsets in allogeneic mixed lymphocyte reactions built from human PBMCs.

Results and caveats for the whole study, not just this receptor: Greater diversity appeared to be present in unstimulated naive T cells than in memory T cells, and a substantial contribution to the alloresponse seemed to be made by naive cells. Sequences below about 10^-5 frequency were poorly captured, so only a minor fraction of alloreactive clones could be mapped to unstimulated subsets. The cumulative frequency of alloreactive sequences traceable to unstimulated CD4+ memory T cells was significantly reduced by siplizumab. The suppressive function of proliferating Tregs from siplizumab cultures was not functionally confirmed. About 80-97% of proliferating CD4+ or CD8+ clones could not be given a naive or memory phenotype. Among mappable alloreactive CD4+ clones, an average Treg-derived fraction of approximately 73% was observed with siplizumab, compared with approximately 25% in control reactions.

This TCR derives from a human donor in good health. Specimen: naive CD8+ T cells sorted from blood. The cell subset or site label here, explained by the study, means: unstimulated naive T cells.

The DNA sequence follows: TGTGCCAGCAACCTGGGACCCGAGCAGTACTTC. Its amino acids are CASNLGPEQYF. Recombination linked TRBV27 to TRBJ2-7; the D segment might be TRBD1 or TRBD2, since each matches 5 bases. The CDR3 spans 11 residues, from the cysteine through the phenylalanine. Of all the DNA, just the CDR3 is kept, 33 bases in frame from base 1. CDR1 and CDR2, looked up from the germline V gene (reference sequence), are MNHEY and SMNVEV. V sheds 7 bases and J sheds 6 bases, leaving 10 bases between their ends.